These T cell receptor beta chains were read from a single sample in a study of Graves' ophthalmopathy and Graves' hyperthyroidism. TCRdb passed the multiplex PCR reads through MiXCR, listing each CDR3 protein once. The sample contains about 380,000 distinct CDR3 sequences, approximately 15% of which appear only once. The sample was peripheral blood. The receptors here all came from a woman between 18 and 29 years old with stable Graves' hyperthyroidism. CDR3s include the opening cysteine and the closing phenylalanine or tryptophan. The D gene is left open where the match is weak. Only some rows state a clone size, as once, few, many or a class for expanded clones.

cdr3_length	d_call	j_call	v_call	clone_size	cdr3_aa	cdr3_nt
15	TRBD2	TRBJ2-5	TRBV7-2	many	CASSLGGSGLETQYF	TGTGCCAGCAGCTTAGGAGGTAGCGGGCTAGAGACCCAGTACTTC
13	NA	TRBJ1-2	TRBV7-2	many	CASSPTDSYGYTF	TGTGCCAGCAGCCCCACCGACAGCTATGGCTACACCTTC
13	NA	TRBJ2-4	TRBV7-2	many	CASSLRTGDIQYF	TGTGCCAGCAGCCTCCGGACGGGGGATATTCAGTACTTC
15	NA	TRBJ1-2	TRBV6-1	many	CASSEERRGDYGYTF	TGTGCCAGCAGTGAAGAGAGGCGGGGAGACTATGGCTACACCTTC
14	NA	TRBJ1-1	TRBV2	NA	CATAGRGARGEAFF	TGTGCCACCGCCGGGCGGGGGGCGAGGGGTGAAGCTTTCTTT
14	NA	TRBJ2-7	TRBV11-3	many	CASSLPGDPYEQYF	TGTGCCAGCAGCCTCCCGGGGGACCCCTACGAGCAGTACTTC
12	NA	TRBJ2-5	TRBV4-2	few	CASSQLGQTQYF	TGTGCCAGCAGCCAATTAGGGCAGACCCAGTACTTC
13	TRBD1	TRBJ2-7	TRBV7-2	many	CASSSVQGNEQYF	TGTGCCAGCAGCTCCGTACAGGGGAACGAGCAGTACTTC
13	TRBD1	TRBJ2-1	TRBV19	few	CASKGQGDNEQFF	TGTGCCAGTAAGGGGCAGGGGGACAATGAGCAGTTCTTC
10	NA	TRBJ1-2	TRBV20-1	many	CSAKSHGYTF	TGCAGTGCTAAATCCCACGGCTACACCTTC
16	TRBD1	TRBJ1-2	TRBV4-1	NA	CASSQDRTGGHYGYTF	TGCGCCAGCAGCCAAGATCGGACAGGAGGGCACTATGGCTACACCTTC
11	NA	TRBJ1-2	TRBV3-1	NA	CASSQGIYYTF	TGTGCCAGCAGCCAGGGAATCTACTACACCTTC
15	NA	TRBJ1-2	TRBV7-2	many	CASSSFRDGVRGYTF	TGTGCCAGCAGCTCGTTCCGGGACGGAGTACGTGGCTACACCTTC
17	TRBD1	TRBJ2-5	TRBV20-1	many	CSAREQTGGGGGETQYF	TGCAGTGCTAGAGAACAGACAGGGGGAGGTGGTGGAGAGACCCAGTACTTC
13	NA	TRBJ1-6	TRBV20-1	few	CSASGRGKKPLHF	TGCAGTGCTAGCGGCAGGGGAAAAAAACCCCTCCACTTT
15	NA	TRBJ1-1	TRBV20-1	many	CSAKRLGDTPSEAFF	TGCAGTGCTAAAAGGTTAGGGGACACCCCCTCCGAAGCTTTCTTT
16	TRBD2	TRBJ2-7	TRBV11-2	many	CASSVPRGLASYEQYF	TGTGCCAGCAGCGTTCCAAGGGGACTAGCTTCGTACGAGCAGTACTTC
15	TRBD2	TRBJ2-5	TRBV12-3/TRBV12-4	NA	CASSLFGLAGGTQYF	TGTGCCAGCAGTTTATTCGGACTAGCAGGAGGGACCCAGTACTTC
17	TRBD2	TRBJ2-7	TRBV29-1	NA	CSGIRGLAGVQSYEQYF	TGCAGCGGGATCAGGGGACTAGCGGGAGTTCAGTCCTACGAGCAGTACTTC
16	NA	TRBJ2-2	TRBV9	few	CASSPRAVGNTGELFF	TGTGCCAGCAGCCCGAGGGCGGTCGGCAACACCGGGGAGCTGTTTTTT
14	TRBD1	TRBJ1-1	TRBV6-1	many	CASRKRTGNTEAFF	TGTGCCAGCAGGAAGAGGACAGGGAACACTGAAGCTTTCTTT
11	NA	TRBJ2-2	TRBV7-9	many	CATEDTGELFF	TGTGCCACTGAGGACACCGGGGAGCTGTTTTTT
15	NA	TRBJ1-1	TRBV6-1	NA	CASRRDRIENTEAFF	TGTGCCAGCAGGAGGGACCGGATCGAGAACACTGAAGCTTTCTTT
14	NA	TRBJ1-1	TRBV7-2	NA	CASSRQAMNTEAFF	TGTGCCAGCAGCCGACAGGCCATGAACACTGAAGCTTTCTTT
13	NA	TRBJ2-5	TRBV20-1	many	CSARDPTQETQYF	TGCAGTGCTAGAGATCCGACCCAAGAGACCCAGTACTTC
14	NA	TRBJ2-7	TRBV3-1	many	CASSHNHGRAEQYF	TGTGCCAGCAGCCACAACCATGGCCGGGCCGAGCAGTACTTC
15	NA	TRBJ1-1	TRBV5-1	many	CASSLTVALNTEAFF	TGCGCCAGCAGCTTAACCGTCGCTCTGAACACTGAAGCTTTCTTT
19	NA	TRBJ1-1	TRBV5-1	many	CASSLETFTWGRRNTEAFF	TGCGCCAGCAGCTTAGAGACATTCACATGGGGGCGAAGGAACACTGAAGCTTTCTTT
16	TRBD1	TRBJ1-2	TRBV15	NA	CATSRDTLDRVEGYTF	TGTGCCACCAGCAGAGATACCCTTGACAGGGTAGAAGGCTACACCTTC
13	NA	TRBJ2-4	TRBV7-3	NA	CASSLGPENIQYF	TGTGCCAGCAGCTTAGGTCCGGAAAACATTCAGTACTTC
13	NA	TRBJ2-7	TRBV19	NA	CASSTIGSDEQYF	TGTGCCAGTAGTACCATCGGGAGCGACGAGCAGTACTTC
14	TRBD1	TRBJ1-2	TRBV7-2	many	CASSRDSHSYGYTF	TGTGCCAGCAGCCGGGACAGCCACTCCTATGGCTACACCTTC